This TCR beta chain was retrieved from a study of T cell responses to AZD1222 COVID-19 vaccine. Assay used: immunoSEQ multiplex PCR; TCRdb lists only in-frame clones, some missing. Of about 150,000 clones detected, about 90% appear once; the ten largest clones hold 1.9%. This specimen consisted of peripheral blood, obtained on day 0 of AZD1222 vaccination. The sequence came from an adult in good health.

In DNA, the CDR3 is TGTGCCTGGAGTGCATCAACAGATACGCAGTATTTT. Protein: CAWSASTDTQYF. The rearrangement joins TRBV30 to TRBJ2-3; D unresolved. V lost 1 base to trimming and J lost 3 bases, with 5 bases between them. The CDR3 is 12 amino acids. Germline CDR1 and CDR2: GTSNPN and SVGIG (reference sequence). The full variable domain, rest sourced from reference TRBV30 and TRBJ2-3, is SQTIHQWPATLVQPVGSPLSLECTVEGTSNPNLYWYRQAAGRGLQLLFYSVGIGQISSEVPQNLSASRPQDRQFILSSKKLLLSDSGFYLCAWSASTDTQYFGPGTRLTVL.